Listed here is a single TCR beta chain. The data derive from a study of blood T cell repertoires in COVID-19. The CDR3 spans 15 residues. V trimming: 3 bases; J trimming: 5 bases; junction bases outside the gene matches: 8. Germline V gene lookup returns CDR1 SNHLY and CDR2 FYNNEI. Profiling relied on immunoSEQ multiplex PCR, and the TCRdb table lists in-frame clones only, not all of them. This table holds more than 95,000 clones, roughly four fifths found once. The V gene is TRBV2, the J gene TRBJ2-5; 8 bases are a match to TRBD1. This clonotype was obtained from a woman over 75 with acute or convalescent COVID-19. Material: peripheral blood. CDR3 coding DNA: TGTGCCAGCAGTGACCGGGGGACAGGACGGGAGACCCAGTACTTC. It specifies CASSDRGTGRETQYF.